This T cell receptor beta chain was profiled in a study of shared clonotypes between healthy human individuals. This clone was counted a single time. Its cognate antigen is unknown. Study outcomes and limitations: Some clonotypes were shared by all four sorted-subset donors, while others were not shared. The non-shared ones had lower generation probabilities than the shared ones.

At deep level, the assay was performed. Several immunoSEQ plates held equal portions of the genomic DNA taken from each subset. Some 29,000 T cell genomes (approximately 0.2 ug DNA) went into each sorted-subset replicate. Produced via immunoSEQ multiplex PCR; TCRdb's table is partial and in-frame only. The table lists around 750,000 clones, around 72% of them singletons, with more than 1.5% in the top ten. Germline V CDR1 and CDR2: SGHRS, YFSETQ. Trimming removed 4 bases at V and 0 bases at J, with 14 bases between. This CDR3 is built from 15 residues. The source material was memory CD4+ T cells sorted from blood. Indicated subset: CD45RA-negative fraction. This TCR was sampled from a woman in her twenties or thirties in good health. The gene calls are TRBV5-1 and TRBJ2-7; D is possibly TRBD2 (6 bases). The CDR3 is CASSRDWWSSYEQYF. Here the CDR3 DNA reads TGCGCCAGCAGCCGGGACTGGTGGAGCTCCTACGAGCAGTACTTC.